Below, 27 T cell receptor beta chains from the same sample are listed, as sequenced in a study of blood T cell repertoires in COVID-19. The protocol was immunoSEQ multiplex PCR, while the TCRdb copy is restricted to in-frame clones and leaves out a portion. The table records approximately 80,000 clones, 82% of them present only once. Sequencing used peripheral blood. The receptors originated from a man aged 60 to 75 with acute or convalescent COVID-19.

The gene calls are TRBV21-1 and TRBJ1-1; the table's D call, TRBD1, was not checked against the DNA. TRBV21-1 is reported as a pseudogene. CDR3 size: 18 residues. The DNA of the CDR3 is TGTGCCAGCAGCAAAGTTAGGACAACTGAGGACCCGAACACTGAAGCTTTCTTT. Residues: CASSKVRTTEDPNTEAFF.

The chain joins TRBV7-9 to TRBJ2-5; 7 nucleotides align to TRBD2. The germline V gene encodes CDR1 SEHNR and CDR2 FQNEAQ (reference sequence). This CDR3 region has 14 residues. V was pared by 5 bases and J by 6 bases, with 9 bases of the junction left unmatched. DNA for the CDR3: TGTGCCAGCAGCCTAGACTCGGGGGGAAAGACCCAGTACTTC. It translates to CASSLDSGGKTQYF.

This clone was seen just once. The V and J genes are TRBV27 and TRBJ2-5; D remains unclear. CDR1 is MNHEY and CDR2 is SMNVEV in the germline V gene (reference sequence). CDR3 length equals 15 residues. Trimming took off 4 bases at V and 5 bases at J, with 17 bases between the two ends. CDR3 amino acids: CASSSQLGSIETQYF. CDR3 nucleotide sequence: TGTGCCAGCAGTTCCCAACTCGGGTCCATTGAGACCCAGTACTTC.

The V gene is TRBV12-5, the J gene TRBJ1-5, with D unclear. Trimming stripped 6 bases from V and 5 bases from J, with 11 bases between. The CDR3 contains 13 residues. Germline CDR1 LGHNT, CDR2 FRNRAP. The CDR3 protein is CASGIDGDQPQHF. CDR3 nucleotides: TGTGCTAGTGGCATCGACGGGGATCAGCCCCAGCATTTT.

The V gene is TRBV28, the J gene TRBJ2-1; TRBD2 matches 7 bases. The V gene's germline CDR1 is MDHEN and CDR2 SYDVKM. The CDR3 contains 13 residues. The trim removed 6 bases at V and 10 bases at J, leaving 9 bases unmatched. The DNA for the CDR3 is TGTGCCAGCAGCTGGGAGGGGACTGGAGAGCAGTTCTTC. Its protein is CASSWEGTGEQFF.

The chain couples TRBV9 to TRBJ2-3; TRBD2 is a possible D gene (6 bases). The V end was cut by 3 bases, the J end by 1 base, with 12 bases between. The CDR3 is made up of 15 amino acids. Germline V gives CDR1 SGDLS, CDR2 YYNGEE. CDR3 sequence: CASSARWGGTDTQYF. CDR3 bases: TGTGCCAGCAGCGCAAGATGGGGGGGCACAGATACGCAGTATTTT.

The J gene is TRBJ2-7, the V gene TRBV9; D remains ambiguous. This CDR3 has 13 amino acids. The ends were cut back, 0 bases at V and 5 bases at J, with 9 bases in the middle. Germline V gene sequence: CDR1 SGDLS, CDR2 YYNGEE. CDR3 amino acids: CASSVAPRNEQYF. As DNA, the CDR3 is TGTGCCAGCAGCGTAGCTCCCAGGAACGAGCAGTACTTC.

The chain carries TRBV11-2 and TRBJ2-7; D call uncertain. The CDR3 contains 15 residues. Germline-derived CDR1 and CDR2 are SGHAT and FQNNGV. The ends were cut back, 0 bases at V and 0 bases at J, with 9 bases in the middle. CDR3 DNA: TGTGCCAGCAGCTTAGATAGGCCTAGCTCCTACGAGCAGTACTTC. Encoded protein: CASSLDRPSSYEQYF.

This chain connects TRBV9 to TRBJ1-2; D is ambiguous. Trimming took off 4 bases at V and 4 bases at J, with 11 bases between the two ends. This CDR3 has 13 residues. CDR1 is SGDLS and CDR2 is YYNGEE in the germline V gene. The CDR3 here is CASSPADFYGYTF. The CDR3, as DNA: TGTGCCAGCAGCCCTGCGGATTTCTATGGCTACACCTTC.

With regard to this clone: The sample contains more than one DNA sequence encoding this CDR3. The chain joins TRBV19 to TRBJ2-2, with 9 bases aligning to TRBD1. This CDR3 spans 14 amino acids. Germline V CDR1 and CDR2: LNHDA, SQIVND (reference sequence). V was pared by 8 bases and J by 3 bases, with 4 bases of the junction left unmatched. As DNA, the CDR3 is TGTGCCAGTCGCAGGGACAGGGACACCGGGGAGCTGTTTTTT. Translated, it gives CASRRDRDTGELFF.

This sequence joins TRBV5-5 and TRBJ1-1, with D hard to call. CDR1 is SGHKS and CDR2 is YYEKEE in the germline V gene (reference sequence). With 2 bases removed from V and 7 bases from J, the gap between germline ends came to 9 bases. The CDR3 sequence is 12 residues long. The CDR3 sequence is CASSFSPSEAFF. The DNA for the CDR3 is TGTGCCAGCAGCTTCTCACCTAGTGAAGCTTTCTTT. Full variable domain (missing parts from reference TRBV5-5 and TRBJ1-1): DAGVTQSPTHLIKTRGQQVTLRCSPISGHKSVSWYQQVLGQGPQFIFQYYEKEERGRGNFPDRFSARQFPNYSSELNVNALLLGDSALYLCASSFSPSEAFFGQGTRLTVV.

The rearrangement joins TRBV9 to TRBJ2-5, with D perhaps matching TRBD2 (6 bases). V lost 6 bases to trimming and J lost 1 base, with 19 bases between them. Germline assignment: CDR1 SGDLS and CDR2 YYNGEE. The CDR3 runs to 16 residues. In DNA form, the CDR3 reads TGTGCCAGCAACGCTCCCTATTATAGCGGCCAAGAGACCCAGTACTTC. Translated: CASNAPYYSGQETQYF.

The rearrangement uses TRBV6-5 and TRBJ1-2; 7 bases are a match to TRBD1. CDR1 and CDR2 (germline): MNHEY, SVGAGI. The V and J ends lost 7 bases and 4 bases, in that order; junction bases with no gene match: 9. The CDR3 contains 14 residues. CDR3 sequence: CASTDRVGGYGYTF. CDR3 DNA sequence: TGTGCCAGCACCGACAGGGTCGGCGGCTATGGCTACACCTTC.

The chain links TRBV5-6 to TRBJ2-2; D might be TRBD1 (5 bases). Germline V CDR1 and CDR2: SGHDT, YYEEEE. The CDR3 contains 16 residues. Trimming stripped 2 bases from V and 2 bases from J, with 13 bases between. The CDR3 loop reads CASSFRTITNTGELFF. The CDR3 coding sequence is TGTGCCAGCAGCTTCCGGACAATAACCAACACCGGGGAGCTGTTTTTT.

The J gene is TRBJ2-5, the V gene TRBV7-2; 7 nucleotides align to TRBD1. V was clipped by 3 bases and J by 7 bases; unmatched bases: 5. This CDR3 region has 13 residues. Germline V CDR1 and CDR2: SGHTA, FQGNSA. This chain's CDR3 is CASSFRGWGTQYF. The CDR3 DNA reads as TGTGCCAGCAGCTTCAGGGGGTGGGGGACCCAGTACTTC.

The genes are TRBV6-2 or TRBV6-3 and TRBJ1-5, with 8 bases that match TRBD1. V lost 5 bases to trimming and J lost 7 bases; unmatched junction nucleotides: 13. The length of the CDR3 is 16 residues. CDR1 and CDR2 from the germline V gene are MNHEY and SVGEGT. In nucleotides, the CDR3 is TGTGCCAGCAGTGATGGACAGGGAATAATTGGGCAGCCCCAGCATTTT. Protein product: CASSDGQGIIGQPQHF.

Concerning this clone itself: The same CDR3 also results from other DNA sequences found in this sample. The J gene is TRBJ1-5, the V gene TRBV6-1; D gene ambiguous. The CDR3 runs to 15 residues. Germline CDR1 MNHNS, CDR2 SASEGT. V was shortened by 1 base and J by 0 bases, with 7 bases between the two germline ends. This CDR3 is CASSEGSASNQPQHF. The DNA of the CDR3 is TGTGCCAGCAGTGAAGGCAGCGCTAGCAATCAGCCCCAGCATTTT.

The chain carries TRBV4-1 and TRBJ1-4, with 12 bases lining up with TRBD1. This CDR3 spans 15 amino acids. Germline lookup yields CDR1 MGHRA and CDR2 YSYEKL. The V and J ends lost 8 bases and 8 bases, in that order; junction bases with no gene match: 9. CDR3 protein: CASAPLGTGGEKLFF. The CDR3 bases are TGCGCCAGCGCTCCCTTGGGGACAGGGGGCGAAAAACTGTTTTTT.

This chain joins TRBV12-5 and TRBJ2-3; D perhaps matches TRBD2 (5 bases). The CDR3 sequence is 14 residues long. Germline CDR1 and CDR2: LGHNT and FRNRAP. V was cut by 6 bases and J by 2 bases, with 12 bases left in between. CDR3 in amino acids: CASGTGMHTDTQYF. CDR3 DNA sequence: TGTGCTAGTGGCACCGGGATGCACACAGATACGCAGTATTTT.

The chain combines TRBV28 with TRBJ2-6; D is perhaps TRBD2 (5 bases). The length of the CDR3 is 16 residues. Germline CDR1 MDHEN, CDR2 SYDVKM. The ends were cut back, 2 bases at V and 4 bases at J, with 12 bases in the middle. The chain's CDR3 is CASSLDYPRGANVLTF. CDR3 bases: TGTGCCAGCAGTTTAGACTACCCACGGGGGGCCAACGTCCTGACTTTC.

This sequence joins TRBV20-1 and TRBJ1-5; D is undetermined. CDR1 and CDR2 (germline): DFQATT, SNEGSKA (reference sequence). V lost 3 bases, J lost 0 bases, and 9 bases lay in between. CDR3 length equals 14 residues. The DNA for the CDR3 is TGCAGTGCTAGTAGCGCCTATAGCAATCAGCCCCAGCATTTT. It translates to CSASSAYSNQPQHF.

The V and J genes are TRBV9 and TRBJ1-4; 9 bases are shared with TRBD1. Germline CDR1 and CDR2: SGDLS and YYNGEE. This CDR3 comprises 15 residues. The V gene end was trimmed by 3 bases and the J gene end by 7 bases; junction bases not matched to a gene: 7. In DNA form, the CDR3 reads TGTGCCAGCAGCGCCCGAACAGGGGGCGGTGAAAAACTGTTTTTT. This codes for CASSARTGGGEKLFF.

This CDR3 reads CAWSRRSGGRLLRGNYGYTF. As DNA, the CDR3 is TGTGCCTGGAGTCGACGCTCGGGGGGGCGCCTTTTAAGGGGAAACTATGGCTACACCTTC. V and J are TRBV30 and TRBJ1-2; TRBD1 is a possible D gene (6 bases). V lost 2 bases to trimming and J lost 2 bases, with 30 bases between them. Looked up from germline, CDR1 is GTSNPN and CDR2 is SVGIG (reference sequence). The CDR3 loop spans 20 amino acids.

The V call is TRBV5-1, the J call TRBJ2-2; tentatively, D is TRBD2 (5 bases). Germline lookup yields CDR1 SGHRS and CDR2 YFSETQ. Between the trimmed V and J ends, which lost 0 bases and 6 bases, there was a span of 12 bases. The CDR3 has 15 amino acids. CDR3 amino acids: CASSLESFGAGELFF. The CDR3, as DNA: TGCGCCAGCAGCTTGGAGTCGTTCGGGGCCGGGGAGCTGTTTTTT. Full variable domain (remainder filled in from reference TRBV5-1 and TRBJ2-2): KAGVTQTPRYLIKTRGQQVTLSCSPISGHRSVSWYQQTPGQGLQFLFEYFSETQRNKGNFPGRFSGRQFSNSRSEMNVSTLELGDSALYLCASSLESFGAGELFFGEGSRLTVL.

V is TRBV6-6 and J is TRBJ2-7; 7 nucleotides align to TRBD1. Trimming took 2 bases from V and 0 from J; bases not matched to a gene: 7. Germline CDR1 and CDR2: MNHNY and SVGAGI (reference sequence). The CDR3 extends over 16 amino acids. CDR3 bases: TGTGCCAGCAGTTACGGGTCGGCAGGGGGCTCCTACGAGCAGTACTTC. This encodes CASSYGSAGGSYEQYF.

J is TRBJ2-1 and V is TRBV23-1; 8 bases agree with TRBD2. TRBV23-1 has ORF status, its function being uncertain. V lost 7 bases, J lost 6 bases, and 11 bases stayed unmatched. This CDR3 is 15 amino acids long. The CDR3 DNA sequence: TGCGCCAGCATGGGGCGGGAGGTATCGATCAATGAGCAGTTCTTC. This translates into CASMGREVSINEQFF.

CDR3: CAWSVRRVETQYF. The CDR3 nucleotides read TGTGCCTGGAGTGTACGGAGGGTTGAGACCCAGTACTTC. The chain uses TRBV30 and TRBJ2-5; D perhaps matches TRBD2 (6 bases). V was trimmed by 0 bases and J by 5 bases, leaving 10 bases between them. Germline V gene sequence: CDR1 GTSNPN, CDR2 SVGIG (reference sequence). The CDR3 is made up of 13 amino acids.